The 20 T cell receptor beta chains given below trace back to one sample, sequenced in a study of CD8 T cells in Susac syndrome. cDNA came from roughly 0.53 to 1 ug RNA primed by random hexamers. TCRdb reanalysed the immunoSEQ multiplex PCR reads using MiXCR and keeps one entry per CDR3 protein. The sample records fewer than 140,000 distinct CDR3 sequences, 94% being singletons. Sequenced sample: CD8+ T cells from PBMCs. The receptors were sampled from a human donor with Susac syndrome.

This chain joins TRBV13 and TRBJ2-5, with 9 nucleotides matching TRBD1. The V segment lost 5 bases and the J segment 5 bases; nucleotides outside the gene matches: 9. Germline V gene data show CDR1 as PRHDT and CDR2 as FYEKMQ (reference sequence). This CDR3 comprises 15 residues. DNA for the CDR3: TGTGCCAGCAGCCTACAGGGGGCGAAGGGGGAGACCCAGTACTTC. It specifies CASSLQGAKGETQYF. The full variable domain, completed using reference TRBV13 and TRBJ2-5, is AAGVIQSPRHLIKEKRETATLKCYPIPRHDTVYWYQQGPGQDPQFLISFYEKMQSDKGSIPDRFSAQQFSDYHSELNMSSLELGDSALYFCASSLQGAKGETQYFGPGTRLLVL.

The chain carries TRBV5-1 and TRBJ2-7, with D perhaps TRBD2 (5 bases). The CDR3 sequence is 12 residues long. Germline CDR1 reads SGHRS; CDR2 reads YFSETQ. Between the trimmed V and J ends, which lost 0 bases and 11 bases, there was a span of 12 bases. The CDR3 spells CASSLGGEEKYF. The CDR3 bases are TGCGCCAGCAGCTTGGGGGGAGAGGAAAAGTACTTC.

The V gene is TRBV20-1, the J gene TRBJ2-6; D call uncertain. Germline V gene sequence: CDR1 DFQATT, CDR2 SNEGSKA (reference sequence). Trimming stripped 5 bases from V and 6 bases from J, with 17 bases between. CDR3 length: 15 amino acids. For the CDR3, the DNA is TGCAGTGCTCGAGGCCTAGATGGCGCGGCCAACGTCCTGACTTTC. Translation: CSARGLDGAANVLTF.

This chain joins TRBV9 and TRBJ2-5, with 7 bases identical to TRBD2. Germline values: CDR1 SGDLS, CDR2 YYNGEE. The V gene end was trimmed by 4 bases and the J gene end by 1 base; junction bases not matched to a gene: 10. The CDR3 loop spans 16 amino acids. In nucleotides, the CDR3 is TGTGCCAGCAGCCCCAATGAGCGGGGCACCCAAGAGACCCAGTACTTC. Residues: CASSPNERGTQETQYF.

The chain carries TRBV11-1 and TRBJ2-2; D remains unclear. Germline-derived CDR1 and CDR2 are SGHAT and FQDESV (reference sequence). V lost 9 bases and J 0 bases, leaving 11 bases between the germline ends. CDR3 length: 14 amino acids. The CDR3 here is CASVPIPNTGELFF. The CDR3 bases are TGTGCCAGTGTCCCGATCCCGAACACCGGGGAGCTGTTTTTT.

The J gene is TRBJ2-5, the V gene TRBV20-1; no clear D. The V gene lost 0 bases and the J gene lost 7 bases, with 12 bases spanning the gap. CDR3 length: 13 residues. Germline lookup yields CDR1 DFQATT and CDR2 SNEGSKA (reference sequence). CDR3 loop: CSARDPVRTTQYF. The CDR3 DNA reads as TGCAGTGCTAGAGATCCGGTTCGGACGACCCAGTACTTC.

The CDR3 loop reads CASSLGSGDTQYF. In DNA form, the CDR3 reads TGTGCCAGCAGCTTAGGGTCCGGCGATACGCAGTATTTT. V usage is TRBV11-2 and J usage is TRBJ2-3; D is uncertain. This CDR3 is 13 amino acids long. The V gene lost 1 base and the J gene lost 6 bases, with 8 bases spanning the gap. Germline V CDR1 and CDR2: SGHAT, FQNNGV.

The V gene is TRBV7-9, the J gene TRBJ2-1, with 7 bases identical to TRBD1. The CDR3 runs to 15 residues. V lost 5 bases and J lost 6; bases outside the gene matches: 10. Germline V gene data show CDR1 as SEHNR and CDR2 as FQNEAQ (reference sequence). The CDR3 DNA follows: TGTGCCAGCAGCGCTAGGGACAGCCGAGTCAATGAGCAGTTCTTC. It yields the protein CASSARDSRVNEQFF.

The chain uses TRBV5-1 and TRBJ2-2; perhaps TRBD2 as D (5 bases). This CDR3 has 12 residues. The V gene's germline CDR1 is SGHRS and CDR2 YFSETQ. The V end was cut by 3 bases, the J end by 8 bases, with 8 bases between. Here the CDR3 DNA reads TGCGCCAGCAGCTCCCGGGAAGGGGAGCTGTTTTTT. Amino acids: CASSSREGELFF.

The chain uses TRBV7-9 and TRBJ2-3; 12 bases agree with TRBD1. Germline CDR1 is SEHNR and CDR2 is FQNEAQ (reference sequence). The CDR3 spans 16 residues. Unmatched junction bases numbered 4, after V lost 5 bases and J lost 1 base. DNA of the CDR3: TGTGCCAGCAGCGGGACAGGGGGCGGAGGCACAGATACGCAGTATTTT. This encodes CASSGTGGGGTDTQYF.

The V gene is TRBV6-1, the J gene TRBJ2-2; 10 nucleotides line up with TRBD2. Germline CDR1 reads MNHNS; CDR2 reads SASEGT. After removal of 5 bases from V and 3 bases from J, the junction contained 6 bases not matched to a gene. This CDR3 is 16 amino acids long. CDR3 protein: CASSQRGGRDTGELFF. The CDR3 DNA is TGTGCCAGCAGTCAGCGGGGGGGCCGGGACACCGGGGAGCTGTTTTTT.

This chain links TRBV29-1 with TRBJ1-6, with a possible D match to TRBD1 (5 bases). Between the trimmed V and J ends, which lost 3 bases and 6 bases, there was a span of 18 bases. The germline CDR1 and CDR2 sequences are SQVTM and ANQGSEA. This CDR3 is built from 16 residues. The CDR3 loop reads CSVEVTGELSNSPLHF. CDR3 coding DNA: TGCAGCGTTGAGGTAACAGGTGAATTGTCTAATTCACCCCTCCACTTT.

The chain is built from TRBV9 and TRBJ1-2; D perhaps matches TRBD1 (5 bases). The germline V and J ends were trimmed by 3 bases and 3 bases, with 21 bases remaining between them. Germline V gene data show CDR1 as SGDLS and CDR2 as YYNGEE. The CDR3 has 17 amino acids. The DNA for the CDR3 is TGTGCCAGCAGCGGTCTCGGGACGGGAGATTTTGACTATGGCTACACCTTC. Amino acids: CASSGLGTGDFDYGYTF.

This sequence joins TRBV20-1 and TRBJ2-5; TRBD2 aligns across 11 bases. Looked up from germline, CDR1 is DFQATT and CDR2 is SNEGSKA (reference sequence). Losses at the gene ends were 3 bases for V and 3 bases for J; bases not matched to a gene: 12. This CDR3 is 17 amino acids long. The CDR3 DNA reads as TGCAGTGCTAGTGACCTATCGCTAGCGGGGGGAAAAGAGACCCAGTACTTC. Protein: CSASDLSLAGGKETQYF.

The chain carries TRBV7-9 and TRBJ1-4; D perhaps matches TRBD1 (6 bases). Deletions cut 7 bases from V and 5 bases from J, with 14 bases between. Germline CDR1 and CDR2: SEHNR and FQNEAQ (reference sequence). The CDR3 extends over 14 amino acids. The CDR3 DNA is TGTGCCAGCACCCAAGGCAGGGGAAATGAAAAACTGTTTTTT. Protein: CASTQGRGNEKLFF.

V gene TRBV5-1 combines with J gene TRBJ2-1; D is uncertain. This CDR3 contains 12 residues. V lost 0 bases, J lost 10 bases, and 8 bases lay in between. Germline CDR1 SGHRS, CDR2 YFSETQ. In DNA form, the CDR3 reads TGCGCCAGCAGCTTGGCGACCGCGGAGCAGTTCTTC. Its translation is CASSLATAEQFF.

A single count supports this clonotype. CDR3 sequence: CSATGQDSNQPQHF. CDR3 coding DNA: TGCAGTGCTACGGGACAGGATAGCAATCAGCCCCAGCATTTT. This chain joins TRBV20-1 and TRBJ1-5; TRBD1 matches 8 bases. V was pared by 4 bases and J by 0 bases, with 2 bases of the junction left unmatched. Germline CDR1 and CDR2: DFQATT and SNEGSKA (reference sequence). The CDR3 is 14 amino acids.

The chain employs TRBV9 and TRBJ1-1; tentative D call: TRBD1 (5 bases). This CDR3 contains 17 residues. Germline-derived CDR1 and CDR2 are SGDLS and YYNGEE. Trimming pared 5 bases from V and 8 bases from J, leaving 28 bases between. CDR3: CASSGEGAPTKGREAFF. The CDR3 DNA reads as TGTGCCAGCAGTGGGGAAGGGGCACCAACCAAAGGTCGCGAAGCTTTCTTT. Full variable domain (rest looked up from reference TRBV9 and TRBJ1-1): DSGVTQTPKHLITATGQRVTLRCSPRSGDLSVYWYQQSLDQGLQFLIQYYNGEERAKGNILERFSAQQFPDLHSELNLSSLELGDSALYFCASSGEGAPTKGREAFFGQGTRLTVV.

The chain joins TRBV11-2 to TRBJ2-7; TRBD1 aligns across 7 bases. The CDR3 is made up of 15 amino acids. After removal of 4 bases from V and 1 base from J, the junction contained 7 bases not matched to a gene. In germline, CDR1 is SGHAT, CDR2 FQNNGV. This chain's CDR3 is CASSSSGQVSYEQYF. For the CDR3, the DNA is TGTGCCAGCAGCTCTTCAGGACAGGTGTCCTACGAGCAGTACTTC.

This rearrangement joins TRBV19 to TRBJ1-5, with a tentative D call TRBD1 (5 bases). The V end lost 5 bases, the J end lost 7 bases, and 9 bases lay between the germline ends. CDR1 is LNHDA, CDR2 SQIVND, per germline (reference sequence). The CDR3 is 12 residues long. The CDR3 nucleotides read TGTGCCAGTAGTGAGGGGCAACAGCCCCAGCATTTT. This translates into CASSEGQQPQHF. The entire variable domain, with the rest obtained from reference TRBV19 and TRBJ1-5, is as follows: DGGITQSPKYLFRKEGQNVTLSCEQNLNHDAMYWYRQDPGQGLRLIYYSQIVNDFQKGDIAEGYSVSREKKESFPLTVTSAQKNPTAFYLCASSEGQQPQHFGDGTRLSIL.